This T cell receptor (beta chain) was obtained from a study of blood T cell repertoires in COVID-19. Overall study: Sites across the United States, Italy and Spain contributed samples from acute and convalescent COVID-19. Sources were T cells, B-cell-depleted T cells, or PBMCs; the material itself was cDNA or gDNA.

From germline, CDR1 is SGDLS and CDR2 YYNGEE. The CDR3 length is 14 residues. The trim removed 4 bases at V and 6 bases at J, leaving 4 bases unmatched. As originally analysed: Reference gene primer amplification gave estimated nucleated cell counts. Repertoires were generated with immunoSEQ multiplex PCR, while TCRdb's copy carries only in-frame clones and drops some. The DNA was the basis for D and trimming; V, J and clone size are from that table. The sample has approximately 240,000 clones, approximately 83% seen once. The sequenced material came from peripheral blood. J is TRBJ2-3 and V is TRBV9; 11 bases agree with TRBD1. This receptor was identified in a woman in her 30s who had recovered from COVID-19. The CDR3 region has the DNA TGTGCCAGCAGCACCTGGGACAGGGGGGATACGCAGTATTTT. Translating it yields CASSTWDRGDTQYF.